This T cell receptor beta chain was recovered during a study of blood T cell repertoires in COVID-19. The wider study: From the United States, Italy and Spain came samples of acute and convalescent COVID-19.

This clone was observed once. A junction boundary mismatches the germline segment, possibly from a read error. CDR3 length: 13 residues. Per the germline V gene, CDR1 is MNHEY and CDR2 is SVGAGI. Those enrolled in Seattle joined during active infection and were followed longitudinally afterward. Per the original methods: Cell counts per sample came from amplifying reference gene primers. Clones were sequenced by immunoSEQ multiplex PCR, and TCRdb holds only the in-frame ones, with some missing. V and J calls and clone size follow that table, whereas D and trimming were derived from the DNA. The data hold 250,000 to 300,000 clones, with approximately 88% observed a single time.

The sample was peripheral blood. The J gene is TRBJ1-1, the V gene TRBV6-5; no reliable D call. The source of this sequence is a woman aged 70-85 years with COVID-19, enrolled during active disease. Written as DNA, the CDR3 is TGCGCGGCAGTCGAAAACTCGAACACTGAAGCTTTCTTT. As protein: CAAVENSNTEAFF.